The clone carrying this T cell receptor beta chain came up a few times. The antigen remains undetermined. These data belong to a study of T-cell reconstitution after alpha-beta-depleted transplantation in children. Preparation of the TCRbeta library involved a method that used unique molecular identifiers. Via MiXCR, TCRdb re-called the PCR reads, giving one row per CDR3 protein. The sample lists about a million distinct CDR3 sequences; roughly 29% were seen once. General study results and limits: From newly produced T cells came most of the T-cell counts and diversity one year after transplant. Surviving recipient T cells and thymic progenitors produced the high day-60 TCRbeta diversity seen in some patients. Reported findings indicate that, about two months after transplant, alpha-beta T cells came from several hundred expanded clones, which were derived from non-depleted graft cells.

Unmatched junction bases numbered 7, after V lost 0 bases and J lost 3 bases. In germline, CDR1 is MGHRA, CDR2 YSYEKL. The CDR3 loop spans 16 amino acids. The rearrangement joins TRBV4-1 to TRBJ1-2; 7 bases match TRBD1. Sequencing was performed on PBMCs, mostly from graft donor cells, taken 360 days after TCRalphabeta/CD19-depleted stem cell transplant. The sequence was collected from a boy under two years old who had a stem cell transplant for SCID, so the T cells may come from the graft donor. As DNA, the CDR3 is TGCGCCAGCAGCCAAGATGGACAGGTCCCTGACTATGGCTACACCTTC. Its protein product is CASSQDGQVPDYGYTF.